This T cell receptor (beta chain) emerged from a study of blood T cell repertoires in COVID-19. Study information: COVID-19 samples from acute and convalescent phases originated in the United States, Italy and Spain. PBMCs, B-cell-depleted T cells, or T cells provided the cDNA or gDNA that made up the material.

Methods used by the authors: The assay estimated nucleated cells by amplifying reference gene primers. Assay used: immunoSEQ multiplex PCR; TCRdb lists only in-frame clones, some missing. V and J calls and clone size are those listed in that table; D and trimming were worked out from the DNA. Here the sample spans approximately 220,000 clones, more than 70% being singletons. Germline loops: CDR1 SGHRS, CDR2 YFSETQ. V gave up 0 bases and J gave up 6 bases, with 9 bases separating them. The CDR3 extends over 14 amino acids. This clone came up once. The TCR was taken from a woman between 45 and 65 years old with acute or convalescent COVID-19. Material for sequencing was peripheral blood. The chain couples TRBV5-1 to TRBJ1-4; a possible D gene is TRBD1 (5 bases). The DNA for the CDR3 is TGCGCCAGCAGCTTGGGCCAGGGATATGAAAAACTGTTTTTT. Residues: CASSLGQGYEKLFF.